This TCR beta chain was recorded in a study of blood T cell repertoires in COVID-19. The wider study: PBMCs, B-cell-depleted T cells, or T cells provided the cDNA or gDNA that made up the material.

In the source study's methods: Reference gene primer amplification yielded estimated nucleated cell counts. The data were produced by immunoSEQ multiplex PCR, yet TCRdb's version contains in-frame clones alone and is incomplete. That table supplies the V and J calls and clone size; D and trimming were determined from the DNA. The sample records about 250,000 clones, roughly 91% being singletons. The CDR3 sequence is 17 residues long. Unmatched junction bases numbered 7, after V lost 4 bases and J lost 0 bases. Germline lookup yields CDR1 SGHDN and CDR2 FVKESK. All recovered Cohort 3 donors got two negative PCRs, got clearance, or saw symptom resolution.

The clonotype was recovered from a man between 35 and 55 years old who had recovered from COVID-19. The chain links TRBV14 to TRBJ1-1; 11 positions agree with TRBD1. The sample consisted of PBMCs or T cells enriched from blood (not recorded which). CDR3 residues: CASSRRDRGWMNTEAFF. The CDR3 nucleotides read TGTGCCAGCAGCCGCAGGGACAGGGGGTGGATGAACACTGAAGCTTTCTTT.